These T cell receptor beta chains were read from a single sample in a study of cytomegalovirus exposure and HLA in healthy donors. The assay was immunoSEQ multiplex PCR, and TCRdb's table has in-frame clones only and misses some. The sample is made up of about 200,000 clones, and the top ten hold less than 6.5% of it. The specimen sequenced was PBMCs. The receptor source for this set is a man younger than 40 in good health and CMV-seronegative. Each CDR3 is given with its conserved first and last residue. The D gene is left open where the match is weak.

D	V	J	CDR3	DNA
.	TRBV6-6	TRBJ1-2	CASSYRDIPNYGYTF	TGTGCCAGCAGTTACCGCGACATCCCTAACTATGGCTACACCTTC
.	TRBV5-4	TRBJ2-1	CASSFGGSYNEQFF	TGTGCCAGCAGCTTCGGTGGCTCCTACAATGAGCAGTTCTTC
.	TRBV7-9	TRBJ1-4	CASSPGLLNEKLFF	TGTGCCAGCAGCCCGGGACTGCTTAATGAAAAACTGTTTTTT
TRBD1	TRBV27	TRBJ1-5	CASSLTGVNQPQHF	TGTGCCAGCAGTTTAACAGGGGTTAATCAGCCCCAGCATTTT
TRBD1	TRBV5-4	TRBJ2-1	CASSERQGGEQFF	TGTGCCAGCAGCGAAAGACAGGGGGGCGAGCAGTTCTTC
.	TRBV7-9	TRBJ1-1	CASSYPQEGLYEAFF	TGTGCCAGCAGCTACCCACAGGAGGGTCTATATGAAGCTTTCTTT
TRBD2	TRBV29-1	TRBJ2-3	CSVIKGTSGRSDTQYF	TGCAGCGTTATAAAAGGCACTAGCGGGAGGTCAGATACGCAGTATTTT
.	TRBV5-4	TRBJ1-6	CASSIETATNSPLHF	TGTGCCAGCAGCATAGAGACAGCGACTAATTCACCCCTCCACTTT
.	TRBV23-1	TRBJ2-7	CASSPPTEYRGYEQYF	TGCGCCAGCAGTCCCCCGACTGAATATCGGGGATACGAGCAGTACTTC
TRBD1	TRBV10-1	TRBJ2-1	CASSSLGQGANNEQFF	TGCGCCAGCAGTTCATTAGGACAGGGGGCCAACAATGAGCAGTTCTTC
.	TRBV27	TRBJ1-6	CASSPDRRKLYYNSPLHF	TGTGCCAGCAGTCCCGACAGGCGGAAACTTTATTATAATTCACCCCTCCACTTT
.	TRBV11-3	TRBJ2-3	CASSLGLMGALVDTQYF	TGTGCCAGCAGCTTAGGGTTGATGGGGGCGCTTGTGGATACGCAGTATTTT
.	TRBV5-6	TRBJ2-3	CASSLAQKPSQYF	TGTGCCAGCAGCTTGGCACAGAAGCCTTCGCAGTATTTT
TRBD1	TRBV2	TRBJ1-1	CASSTTGGARTEAFF	TGTGCCAGCAGTACTACAGGGGGCGCGAGGACTGAAGCTTTCTTT
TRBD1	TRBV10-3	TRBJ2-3	CAISETPGGGTDTQYF	TGTGCCATCAGTGAGACCCCAGGGGGCGGGACAGATACGCAGTATTTT
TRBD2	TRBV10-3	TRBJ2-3	CAIGTSGSTDTQYF	TGTGCCATCGGGACTAGCGGTAGCACAGATACGCAGTATTTT
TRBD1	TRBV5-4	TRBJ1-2	CASSSGQGGTTNYGYTF	TGTGCCAGCAGCTCGGGACAGGGGGGCACTACTAACTATGGCTACACCTTC
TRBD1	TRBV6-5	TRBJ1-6	CASSYFTGQGNSPLHF	TGTGCCAGCAGTTACTTCACGGGACAGGGAAATTCACCCCTCCACTTT
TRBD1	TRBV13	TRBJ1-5	CASSRQGWNQPQHF	TGTGCCAGCAGCCGACAGGGTTGGAATCAGCCCCAGCATTTT
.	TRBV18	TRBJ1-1	CASSSDMNTEAFF	TGTGCCAGCTCGTCAGATATGAACACTGAAGCTTTCTTT
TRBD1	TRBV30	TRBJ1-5	CAWSTQGDQPQHF	TGTGCCTGGAGTACACAGGGGGATCAGCCCCAGCATTTT
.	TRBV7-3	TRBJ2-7	CASSPEPGVDEQYF	TGTGCCAGCAGCCCTGAGCCAGGGGTCGACGAGCAGTACTTC
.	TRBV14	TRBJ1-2	CASSPGSREANYGYTF	TGTGCCAGCAGCCCCGGTTCGAGAGAGGCTAACTATGGCTACACCTTC
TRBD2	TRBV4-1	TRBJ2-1	CASSPNGGLAAYNEQFF	TGCGCCAGCAGCCCCAATGGGGGACTAGCGGCATACAATGAGCAGTTCTTC
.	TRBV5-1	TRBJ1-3	CASSLDRHHRSFSGNTIYF	TGCGCCAGCAGCTTGGATAGACACCATAGAAGCTTCTCTGGAAACACCATATATTTT
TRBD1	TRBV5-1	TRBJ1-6	CASRGPGTGGSPLHF	TGCGCCAGCAGGGGTCCTGGGACAGGGGGTTCACCCCTCCACTTT
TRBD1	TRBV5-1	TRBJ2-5	CASGTGTGKETQYF	TGCGCCAGCGGGACCGGGACAGGAAAAGAGACCCAGTACTTC
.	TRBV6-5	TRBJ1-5	CASSYLQGQGPQHF	TGTGCCAGCAGTTACCTTCAGGGTCAGGGGCCCCAGCATTTT
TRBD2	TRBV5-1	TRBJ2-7	CASSLRLSGTYEQYF	TGCGCCAGCAGCTTGCGTCTCAGCGGGACCTACGAGCAGTACTTC
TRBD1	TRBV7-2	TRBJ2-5	CATRGGAILRETQYF	TGTGCCACCAGAGGGGGCGCAATCCTGCGAGAGACCCAGTACTTC
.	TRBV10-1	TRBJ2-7	CASRVSYEQYF	TGCGCCAGCCGGGTCTCCTACGAGCAGTACTTC
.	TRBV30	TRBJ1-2	CAWSVSPGLYGYTF	TGTGCCTGGAGTGTATCTCCAGGCCTTTATGGCTACACCTTC
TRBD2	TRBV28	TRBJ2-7	CASSSGLAGAYEQYF	TGTGCCAGCAGTTCGGGACTAGCGGGAGCTTACGAGCAGTACTTC
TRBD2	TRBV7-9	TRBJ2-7	CASSYGLVNEQYF	TGTGCCAGCAGCTATGGACTAGTCAACGAGCAGTACTTC
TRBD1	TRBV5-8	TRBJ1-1	CASSLDPDRGGTEAFF	TGTGCCAGCAGCCTCGATCCGGACAGGGGAGGAACTGAAGCTTTCTTT
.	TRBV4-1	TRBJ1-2	CASSQPIFLDRDGYTF	TGCGCCAGCAGCCAACCGATTTTTCTAGACAGAGATGGCTACACCTTC
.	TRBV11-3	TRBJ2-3	CASSLSGLASDTQYF	TGTGCCAGCAGCCTCAGCGGCCTCGCATCAGATACGCAGTATTTT